A single sample gave rise to the 8 T cell receptor delta chains below, sequenced in a study of gamma-delta T cells after stem cell transplantation. TCRdb re-called the RT-PCR reads via CATT. The profile shows roughly 2,000 delta-chain clones, approximately 3.5% of them singletons. The material sequenced was gamma-delta T cells. The source of these receptors is a human donor. It is not recorded whose cells these are; they may come from a transplant donor.

On this clone itself: Translating this DNA gives a protein that differs at residue 6 from the TCRdb one, which belongs to a much larger clone; a read error is likely, and the protein shown is this translation. In nucleotides, the CDR3 is TGTGCCTGTGACACCGCCTCCCTCCACACCGATAAACTCATCTTT. Encoded protein: CACDTASLHTDKLIF. J is TRDJ1 and V is TRDV3; D remains ambiguous. Germline-derived CDR1 and CDR2 are TVYSNPD and GDNSRS (reference sequence). The CDR3 sequence is 15 residues long. Trimming cost V 4 bases and J 0 bases, with 18 bases left between them.

This clone was found a few times. The likely explanation is a read error, given a far larger clone one base away. The chain carries TRDV2 and TRDJ1; 10 nucleotides line up with TRDD3. The CDR3 has 16 residues. The V and J ends lost 3 bases and 6 bases, in that order; junction bases with no gene match: 12. The V gene's germline CDR1 is GEAIGNYY and CDR2 EKD. The DNA for the CDR3 is TGTGCCTGTGACCCAATACTGGGGGATGCCCCGAATAAACTCATCTTT. Protein product: CACDPILGDAPNKLIF.

This clone rates as medium-sized. V and J are TRDV1 and TRDJ1; TRDD3 agrees at 13 bases. Trimming cost V 4 bases and J 0 bases; bases outside gene matches: 23. The CDR3 extends over 23 amino acids. CDR1 is TSWWSYY, CDR2 QGS, per germline. CDR3 in DNA: TGTGCTCTTGGGGGAACAACTTCCTACCAGTACTGGGGGATACGCTTTTACACCGATAAACTCATCTTT. Translation gives CALGGTTSYQYWGIRFYTDKLIF.

In its sample, this clone is medium-sized. V gene TRDV1 combines with J gene TRDJ1, with 10 nucleotides matching TRDD3. The V gene end was trimmed by 4 bases and the J gene end by 0 bases; junction bases not matched to a gene: 20. This CDR3 region has 21 residues. Looked up from germline, CDR1 is TSWWSYY and CDR2 is QGS. The CDR3 DNA follows: TGTGCTCTTGGGGGGATTCCCGTATACTGGGGGATTGGTCCGTACACCGATAAACTCATCTTT. Encoded protein: CALGGIPVYWGIGPYTDKLIF.

This clone occurred a few times. A far larger clone is only one base removed, so a read error is likely. The rearrangement joins TRDV2 to TRDJ1; TRDD3 might be the D (6 bases). CDR3 length: 13 residues. The V end was cut by 3 bases, the J end by 6 bases, with 13 bases between. CDR1 and CDR2 (germline): GEAIGNYY, EKD. CDR3 amino acids: CACDGPGENKLIF. The CDR3 DNA reads TGTGCCTGTGACGGTCCTGGGGAAAATAAACTCATCTTT.

On this clone itself: TCRdb has a much larger clone's protein, which differs at residue 5 from the translation of this DNA, likely because of a read error; what is shown is the protein translated from the DNA. The V gene is TRDV2, the J gene TRDJ1; TRDD3 matches at 10 bases. The CDR3 covers 16 residues. Trimming cost V 3 bases and J 1 base; bases outside gene matches: 7. Germline assignment: CDR1 GEAIGNYY and CDR2 EKD. CDR3 region: CACDALLGDATDKLIF. CDR3 coding DNA: TGTGCCTGTGACGCCCTACTGGGGGATGCCACCGATAAACTCATCTTT.

The table lists this clone with a few counts. Being one base from a much bigger clone, this may be a read error. V gene TRDV2 combines with J gene TRDJ1, with D perhaps matching TRDD2 (5 bases). Germline V gene lookup returns CDR1 GEAIGNYY and CDR2 EKD. The V end was cut by 0 bases, the J end by 0 bases, with 25 bases between. The CDR3 covers 20 residues. CDR3 coding DNA: TGTGCCTGTGACACCCTCCGGCCTACCCACGAATCACTGCACACCGATAAACTCATCTTT. It specifies CACDTLRPTHESLHTDKLIF.

This chain connects TRDV1 to TRDJ1; 10 nucleotides match TRDD3. Germline V gene sequence: CDR1 TSWWSYY, CDR2 QGS. V dropped 0 bases and J dropped 0; count of bases not matched to a gene: 28. The CDR3 loop spans 25 amino acids. The CDR3 is CALGELAVLLGRWGILGPYTDKLIF. In DNA, the CDR3 is TGTGCTCTTGGGGAACTAGCCGTCCTCCTCGGGAGGTGGGGGATACTTGGTCCCTACACCGATAAACTCATCTTT.